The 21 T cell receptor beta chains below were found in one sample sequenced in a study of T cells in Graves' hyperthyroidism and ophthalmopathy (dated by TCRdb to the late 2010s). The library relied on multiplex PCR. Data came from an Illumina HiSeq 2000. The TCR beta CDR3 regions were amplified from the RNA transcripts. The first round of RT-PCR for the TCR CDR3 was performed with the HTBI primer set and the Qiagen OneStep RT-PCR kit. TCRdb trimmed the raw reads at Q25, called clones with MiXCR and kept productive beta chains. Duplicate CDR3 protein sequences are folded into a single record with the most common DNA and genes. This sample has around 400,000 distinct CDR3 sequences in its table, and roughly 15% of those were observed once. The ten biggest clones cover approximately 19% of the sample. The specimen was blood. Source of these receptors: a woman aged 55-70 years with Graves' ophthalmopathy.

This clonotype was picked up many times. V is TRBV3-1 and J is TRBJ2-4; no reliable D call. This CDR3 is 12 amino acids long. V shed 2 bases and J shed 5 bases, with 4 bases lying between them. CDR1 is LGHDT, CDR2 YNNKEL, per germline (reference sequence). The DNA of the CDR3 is TGTGCCAGCAGCCAAACCCAAAACATTCAGTACTTC. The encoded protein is CASSQTQNIQYF. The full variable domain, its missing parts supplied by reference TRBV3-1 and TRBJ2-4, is DTAVSQTPKYLVTQMGNDKSIKCEQNLGHDTMYWYKQDSKKFLKIMFSYNNKELIINETVPNRFSPKSPDKAHLNLHINSLELGDSAVYFCASSQTQNIQYFGAGTRLSVL.

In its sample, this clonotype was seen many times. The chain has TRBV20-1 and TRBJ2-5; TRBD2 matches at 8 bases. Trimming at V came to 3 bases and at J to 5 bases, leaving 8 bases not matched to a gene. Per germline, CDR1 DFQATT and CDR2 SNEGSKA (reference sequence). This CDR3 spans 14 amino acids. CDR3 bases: TGCAGTGCTAGCGGGAGGGCCTCGGGGGAGACCCAGTACTTC. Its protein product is CSASGRASGETQYF.

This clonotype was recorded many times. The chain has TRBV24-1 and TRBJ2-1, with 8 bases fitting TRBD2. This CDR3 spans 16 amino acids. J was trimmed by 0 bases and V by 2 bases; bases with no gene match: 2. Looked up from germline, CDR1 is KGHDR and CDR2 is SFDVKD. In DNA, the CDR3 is TGTGCCACCAGTGATTCGAGCGGGAGCTCCTACAATGAGCAGTTCTTC. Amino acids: CATSDSSGSSYNEQFF.

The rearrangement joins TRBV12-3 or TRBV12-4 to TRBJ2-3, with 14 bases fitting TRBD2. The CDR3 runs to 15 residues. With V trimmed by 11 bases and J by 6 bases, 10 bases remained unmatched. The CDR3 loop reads CASAAGTSGSDTQYF. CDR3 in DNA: TGTGCCTCAGCAGCGGGGACTAGCGGGAGTGATACGCAGTATTTT.

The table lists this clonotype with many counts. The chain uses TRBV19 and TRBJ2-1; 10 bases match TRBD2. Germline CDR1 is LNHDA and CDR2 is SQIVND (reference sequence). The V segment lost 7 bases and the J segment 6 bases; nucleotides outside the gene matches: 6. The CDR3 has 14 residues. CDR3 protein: CASIGAGGPNEQFF. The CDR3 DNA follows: TGTGCCAGTATAGGAGCGGGAGGGCCCAATGAGCAGTTCTTC.

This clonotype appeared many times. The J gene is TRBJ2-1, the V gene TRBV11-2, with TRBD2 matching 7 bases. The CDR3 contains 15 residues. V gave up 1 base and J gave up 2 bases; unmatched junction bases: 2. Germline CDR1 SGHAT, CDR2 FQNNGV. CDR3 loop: CASSLGTSTYNEQFF. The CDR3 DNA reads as TGTGCCAGCAGCTTAGGGACTAGTACCTACAATGAGCAGTTCTTC.

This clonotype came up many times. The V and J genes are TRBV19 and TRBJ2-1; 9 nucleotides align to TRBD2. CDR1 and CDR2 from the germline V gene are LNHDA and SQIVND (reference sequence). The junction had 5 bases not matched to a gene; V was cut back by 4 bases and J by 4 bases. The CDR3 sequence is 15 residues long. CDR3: CASSTLAGWYNEQFF. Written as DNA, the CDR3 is TGTGCCAGTAGTACGCTAGCGGGGTGGTACAATGAGCAGTTCTTC.

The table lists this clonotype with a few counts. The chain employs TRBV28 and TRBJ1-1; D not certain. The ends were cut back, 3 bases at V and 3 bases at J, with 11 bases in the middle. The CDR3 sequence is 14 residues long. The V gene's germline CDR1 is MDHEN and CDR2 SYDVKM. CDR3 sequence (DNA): TGTGCCAGCAGTTTTCGGGGAGGTTACACTGAAGCTTTCTTT. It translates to CASSFRGGYTEAFF.

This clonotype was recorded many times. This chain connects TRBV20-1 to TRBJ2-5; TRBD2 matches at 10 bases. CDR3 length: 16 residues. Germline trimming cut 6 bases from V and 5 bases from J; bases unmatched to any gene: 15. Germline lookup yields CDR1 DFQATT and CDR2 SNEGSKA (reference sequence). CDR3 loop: CSAGEVAGGFGETQYF. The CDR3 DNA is TGCAGTGCCGGAGAGGTAGCGGGGGGATTCGGGGAGACCCAGTACTTC.

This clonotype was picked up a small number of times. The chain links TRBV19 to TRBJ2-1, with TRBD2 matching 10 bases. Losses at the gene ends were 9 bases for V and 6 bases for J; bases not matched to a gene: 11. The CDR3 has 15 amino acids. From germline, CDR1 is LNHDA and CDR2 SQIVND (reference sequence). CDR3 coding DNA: TGTGCCAGCGCCCCGGGGAGCGGGAGGGTCAATGAGCAGTTCTTC. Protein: CASAPGSGRVNEQFF.

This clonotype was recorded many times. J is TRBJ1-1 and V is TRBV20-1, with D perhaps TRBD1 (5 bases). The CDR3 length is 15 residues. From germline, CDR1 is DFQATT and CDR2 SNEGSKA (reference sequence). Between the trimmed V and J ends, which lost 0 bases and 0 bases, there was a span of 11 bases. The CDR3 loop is CSARDEGTMNTEAFF. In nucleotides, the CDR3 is TGCAGTGCTAGAGATGAAGGGACCATGAACACTGAAGCTTTCTTT.

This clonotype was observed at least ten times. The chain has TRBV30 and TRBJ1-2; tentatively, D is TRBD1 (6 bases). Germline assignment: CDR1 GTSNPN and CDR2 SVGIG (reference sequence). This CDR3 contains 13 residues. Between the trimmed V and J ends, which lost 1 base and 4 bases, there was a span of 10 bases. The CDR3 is CAWSADRLYGYTF. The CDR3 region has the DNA TGTGCCTGGAGTGCTGACAGGCTCTATGGCTACACCTTC. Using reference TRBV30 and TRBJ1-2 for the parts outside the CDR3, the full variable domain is SQTIHQWPATLVQPVGSPLSLECTVEGTSNPNLYWYRQAAGRGLQLLFYSVGIGQISSEVPQNLSASRPQDRQFILSSKKLLLSDSGFYLCAWSADRLYGYTFGSGTRLTVV.

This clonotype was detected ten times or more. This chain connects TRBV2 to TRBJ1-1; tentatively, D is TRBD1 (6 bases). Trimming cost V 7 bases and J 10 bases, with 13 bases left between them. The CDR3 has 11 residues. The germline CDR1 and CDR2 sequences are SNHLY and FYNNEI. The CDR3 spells CASKGGFGAFF. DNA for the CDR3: TGTGCCAGCAAGGGGGGGTTCGGAGCTTTCTTT.

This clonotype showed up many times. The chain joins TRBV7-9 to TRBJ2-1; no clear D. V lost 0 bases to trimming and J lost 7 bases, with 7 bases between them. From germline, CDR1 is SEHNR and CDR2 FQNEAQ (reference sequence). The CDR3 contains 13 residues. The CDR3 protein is CASSLAWGNEQFF. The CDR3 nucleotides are TGTGCCAGCAGCTTAGCCTGGGGTAATGAGCAGTTCTTC.

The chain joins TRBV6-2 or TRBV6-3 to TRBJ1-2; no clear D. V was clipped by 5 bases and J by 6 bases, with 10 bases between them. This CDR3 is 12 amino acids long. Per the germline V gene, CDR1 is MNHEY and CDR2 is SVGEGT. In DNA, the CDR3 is TGTGCCAGCAGTGAGTCGAGGGATGGCTACACCTTC. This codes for CASSESRDGYTF.

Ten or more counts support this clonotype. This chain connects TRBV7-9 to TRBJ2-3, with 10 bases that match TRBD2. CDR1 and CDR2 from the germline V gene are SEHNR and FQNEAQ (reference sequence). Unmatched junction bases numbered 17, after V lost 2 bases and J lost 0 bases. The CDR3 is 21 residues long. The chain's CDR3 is CASSLWLGPGLAESSTDTQYF. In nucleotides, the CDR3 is TGTGCCAGCAGCTTATGGCTGGGTCCCGGACTAGCGGAGTCTAGCACAGATACGCAGTATTTT.

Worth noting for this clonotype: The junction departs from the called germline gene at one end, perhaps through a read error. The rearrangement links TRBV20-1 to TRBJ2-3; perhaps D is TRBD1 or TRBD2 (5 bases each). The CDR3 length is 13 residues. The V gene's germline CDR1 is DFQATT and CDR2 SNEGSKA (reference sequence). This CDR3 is CSAREGFTDTQYF. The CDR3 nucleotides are TGCAGTGCCAGAGAGGGGTTTACAGATACGCAGTATTTT.

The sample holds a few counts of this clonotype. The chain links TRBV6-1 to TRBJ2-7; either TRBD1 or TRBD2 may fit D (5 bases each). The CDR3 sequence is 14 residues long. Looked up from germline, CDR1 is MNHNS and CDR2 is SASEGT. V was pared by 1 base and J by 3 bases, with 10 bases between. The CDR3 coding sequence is TGTGCCAGCAGTGAAGGGCAGGGAGTCTACGAGCAGTACTTC. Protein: CASSEGQGVYEQYF.

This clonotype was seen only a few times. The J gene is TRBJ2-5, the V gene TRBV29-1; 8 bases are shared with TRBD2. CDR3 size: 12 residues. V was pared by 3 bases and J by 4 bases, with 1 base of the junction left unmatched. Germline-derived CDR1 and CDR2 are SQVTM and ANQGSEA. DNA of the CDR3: TGCAGCGTTGATCTAGCGGGAGAGACCCAGTACTTC. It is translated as CSVDLAGETQYF.

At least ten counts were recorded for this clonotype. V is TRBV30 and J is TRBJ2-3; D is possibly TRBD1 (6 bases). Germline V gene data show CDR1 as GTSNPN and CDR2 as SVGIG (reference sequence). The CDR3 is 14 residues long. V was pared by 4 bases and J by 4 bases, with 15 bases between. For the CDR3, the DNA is TGTGCCTGGAAAGCAGGGGATGGGGCAGATACGCAGTATTTT. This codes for CAWKAGDGADTQYF.

In nucleotides, the CDR3 is TGCGCCAGCAGCTTGGGGACTAGCGGAGGGGGAAACATTCAGTACTTC. Translating gives CASSLGTSGGGNIQYF. The chain employs TRBV5-1 and TRBJ2-4, with 10 bases that match TRBD2. The CDR3 totals 16 residues. Per germline, CDR1 SGHRS and CDR2 YFSETQ. Trimming took 0 bases from V and 6 from J; bases not matched to a gene: 6.